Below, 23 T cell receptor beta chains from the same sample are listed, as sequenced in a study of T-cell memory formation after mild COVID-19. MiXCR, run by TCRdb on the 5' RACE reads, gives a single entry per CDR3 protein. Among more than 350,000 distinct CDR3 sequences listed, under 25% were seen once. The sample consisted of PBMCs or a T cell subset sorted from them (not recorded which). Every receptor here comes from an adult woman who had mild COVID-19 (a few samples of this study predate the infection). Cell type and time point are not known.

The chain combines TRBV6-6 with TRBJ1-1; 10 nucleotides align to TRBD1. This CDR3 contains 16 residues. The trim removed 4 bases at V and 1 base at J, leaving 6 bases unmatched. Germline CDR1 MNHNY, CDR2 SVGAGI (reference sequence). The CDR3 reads CASSSTGGRGNTEAFF. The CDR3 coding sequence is TGTGCCAGCAGTTCGACAGGGGGCCGGGGGAACACTGAAGCTTTCTTT.

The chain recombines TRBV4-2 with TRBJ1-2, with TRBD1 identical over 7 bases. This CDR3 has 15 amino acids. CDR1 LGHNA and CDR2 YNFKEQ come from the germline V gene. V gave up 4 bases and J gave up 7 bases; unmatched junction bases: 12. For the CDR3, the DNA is TGTGCCAGCAGCCCGGGCGACAGGGATAGCAGTGGCTACACCTTC. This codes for CASSPGDRDSSGYTF.

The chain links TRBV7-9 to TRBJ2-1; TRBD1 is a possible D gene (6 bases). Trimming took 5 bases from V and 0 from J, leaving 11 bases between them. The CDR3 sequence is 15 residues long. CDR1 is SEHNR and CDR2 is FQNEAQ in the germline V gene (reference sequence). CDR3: CASSLRTVSYNEQFF. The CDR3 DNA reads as TGTGCCAGCAGCCTACGGACAGTCTCCTACAATGAGCAGTTCTTC.

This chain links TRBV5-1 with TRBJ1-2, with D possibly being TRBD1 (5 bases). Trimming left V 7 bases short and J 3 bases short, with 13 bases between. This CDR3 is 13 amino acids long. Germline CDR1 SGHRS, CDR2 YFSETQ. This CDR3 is CASREGQDYGYTF. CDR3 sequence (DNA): TGCGCCAGCCGTGAGGGGCAGGACTATGGCTACACCTTC.

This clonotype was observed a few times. In DNA form, the CDR3 reads TGTGCCAGCAGTTACCCGGCCCTTCGGACAGATACGCAGTATTTT. Translated, it gives CASSYPALRTDTQYF. The V and J genes are TRBV6-2 or TRBV6-3 and TRBJ2-3, with D uncertain. This CDR3 region has 15 residues. Germline CDR1 reads MNHEY; CDR2 reads SVGEGT. V dropped 2 bases and J dropped 3 bases, with 12 bases sitting between them.

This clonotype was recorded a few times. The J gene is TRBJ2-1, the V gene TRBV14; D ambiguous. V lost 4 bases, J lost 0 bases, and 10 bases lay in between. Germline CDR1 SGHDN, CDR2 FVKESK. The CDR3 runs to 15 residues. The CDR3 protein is CASSPVPYSYNEQFF. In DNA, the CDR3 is TGTGCCAGCAGCCCCGTACCGTACTCCTACAATGAGCAGTTCTTC.

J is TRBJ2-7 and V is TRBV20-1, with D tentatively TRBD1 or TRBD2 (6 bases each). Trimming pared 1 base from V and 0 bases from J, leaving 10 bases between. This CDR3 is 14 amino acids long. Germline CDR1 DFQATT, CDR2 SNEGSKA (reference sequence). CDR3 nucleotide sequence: TGCAGTGCTAGAGGCGGGACAAACTCCTACGAGCAGTACTTC. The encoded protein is CSARGGTNSYEQYF.

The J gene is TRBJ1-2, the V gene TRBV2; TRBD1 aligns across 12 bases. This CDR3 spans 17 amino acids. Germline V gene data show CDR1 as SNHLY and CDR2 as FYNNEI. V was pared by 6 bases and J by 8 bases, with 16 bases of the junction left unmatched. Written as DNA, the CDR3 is TGTGCCAGCAGGTACCTGACCCCGGGACAGGGGGCGCGGGGCTACACCTTC. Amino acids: CASRYLTPGQGARGYTF.

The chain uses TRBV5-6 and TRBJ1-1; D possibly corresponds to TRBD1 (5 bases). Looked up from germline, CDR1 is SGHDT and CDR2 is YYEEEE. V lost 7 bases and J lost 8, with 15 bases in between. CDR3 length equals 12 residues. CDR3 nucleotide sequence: TGTGCCAGCGCTCAGGGCGGCTTCGAAGCTTTCTTT. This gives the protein CASAQGGFEAFF.

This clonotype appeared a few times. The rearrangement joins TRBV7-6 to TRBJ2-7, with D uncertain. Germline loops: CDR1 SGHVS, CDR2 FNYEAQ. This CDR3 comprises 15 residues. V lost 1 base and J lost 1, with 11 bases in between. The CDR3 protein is CASSLGPGPSYEQYF. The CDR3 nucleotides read TGTGCCAGCAGCTTAGGGCCGGGCCCTTCCTACGAGCAGTACTTC.

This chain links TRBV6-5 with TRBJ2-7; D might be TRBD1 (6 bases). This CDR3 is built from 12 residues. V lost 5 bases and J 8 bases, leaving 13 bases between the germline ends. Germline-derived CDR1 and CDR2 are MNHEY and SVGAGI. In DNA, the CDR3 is TGTGCCAGCAGTCCTGGTACAGGGCAGCAGTACTTC. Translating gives CASSPGTGQQYF.

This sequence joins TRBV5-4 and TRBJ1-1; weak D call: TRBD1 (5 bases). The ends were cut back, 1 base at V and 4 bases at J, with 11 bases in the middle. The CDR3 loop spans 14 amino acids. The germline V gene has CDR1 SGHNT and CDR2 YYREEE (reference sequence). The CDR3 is CASSLRGYSTEAFF. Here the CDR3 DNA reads TGTGCCAGCAGCTTGAGGGGATATAGCACTGAAGCTTTCTTT.

The CDR3 reads CSVSGYGYTF. The CDR3 DNA is TGCAGCGTGTCGGGCTATGGCTACACCTTC. V is TRBV29-1 and J is TRBJ1-2; no definite D call. CDR1 is SQVTM and CDR2 is ANQGSEA in the germline V gene. This CDR3 region has 10 residues. Trimming left V 6 bases short and J 4 bases short, with 6 bases between.

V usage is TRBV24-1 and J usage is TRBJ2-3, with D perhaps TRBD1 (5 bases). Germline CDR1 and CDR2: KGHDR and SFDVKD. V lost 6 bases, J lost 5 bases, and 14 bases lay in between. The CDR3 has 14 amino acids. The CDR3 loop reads CATSIGQILDTQYF. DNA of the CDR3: TGTGCCACCAGTATCGGACAAATCCTAGATACGCAGTATTTT.

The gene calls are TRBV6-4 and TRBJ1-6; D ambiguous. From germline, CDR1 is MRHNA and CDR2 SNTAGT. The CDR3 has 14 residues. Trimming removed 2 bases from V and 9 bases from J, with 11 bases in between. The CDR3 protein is CASSDGQSGSPLHF. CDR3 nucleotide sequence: TGTGCCAGCAGTGACGGGCAGAGTGGTTCACCCCTCCACTTT.

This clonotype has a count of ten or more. The CDR3 loop reads CAIRTDSNQPQHF. CDR3 DNA sequence: TGTGCCATCAGGACGGACAGCAATCAGCCCCAGCATTTT. The rearrangement uses TRBV10-3 and TRBJ1-5; D is ambiguous. This CDR3 is 13 amino acids long. Germline CDR1 is ENHRY and CDR2 is SYGVKD. V was trimmed by 6 bases and J by 1 base, leaving 7 bases between them.

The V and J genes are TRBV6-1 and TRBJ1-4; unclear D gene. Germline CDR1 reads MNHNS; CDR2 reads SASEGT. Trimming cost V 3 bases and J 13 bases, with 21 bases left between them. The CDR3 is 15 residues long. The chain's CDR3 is CASSEVTQSMKRLFF. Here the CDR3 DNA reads TGTGCCAGCAGTGAGGTGACGCAGTCCATGAAAAGACTGTTTTTT.

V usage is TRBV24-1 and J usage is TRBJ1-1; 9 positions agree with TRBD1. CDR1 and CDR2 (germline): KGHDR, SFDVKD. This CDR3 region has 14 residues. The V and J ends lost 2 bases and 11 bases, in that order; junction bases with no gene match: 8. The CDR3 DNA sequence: TGTGCCACCAGTGATTCCGGGACAGGGTTCAAGGCTTTCTTT. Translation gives CATSDSGTGFKAFF.

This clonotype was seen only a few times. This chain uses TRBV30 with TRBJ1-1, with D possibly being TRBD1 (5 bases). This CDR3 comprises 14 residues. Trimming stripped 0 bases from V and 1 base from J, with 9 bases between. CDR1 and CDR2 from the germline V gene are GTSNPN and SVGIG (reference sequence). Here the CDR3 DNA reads TGTGCCTGGAGTGTATGGCAGGGGAACACTGAAGCTTTCTTT. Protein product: CAWSVWQGNTEAFF. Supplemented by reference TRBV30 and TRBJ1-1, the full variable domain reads SQTIHQWPATLVQPVGSPLSLECTVEGTSNPNLYWYRQAAGRGLQLLFYSVGIGQISSEVPQNLSASRPQDRQFILSSKKLLLSDSGFYLCAWSVWQGNTEAFFGQGTRLTVV.

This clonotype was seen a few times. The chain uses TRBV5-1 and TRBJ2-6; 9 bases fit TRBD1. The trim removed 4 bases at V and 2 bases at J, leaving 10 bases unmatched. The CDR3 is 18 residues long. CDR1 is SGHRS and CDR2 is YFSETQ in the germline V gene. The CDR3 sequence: CASSRRTGEIAGANVLTF. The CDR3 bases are TGCGCCAGCAGCAGGCGGACAGGGGAGATAGCTGGGGCCAACGTCCTGACTTTC.

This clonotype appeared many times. This chain's CDR3 is CASSLQDRPYEQYF. The CDR3 bases are TGTGCCAGTAGTCTACAAGACAGGCCCTACGAGCAGTACTTC. This sequence joins TRBV19 and TRBJ2-7; perhaps TRBD1 as D (6 bases). Per germline, CDR1 LNHDA and CDR2 SQIVND (reference sequence). Trimming left V 5 bases short and J 2 bases short, with 13 bases between. The CDR3 is 14 amino acids.

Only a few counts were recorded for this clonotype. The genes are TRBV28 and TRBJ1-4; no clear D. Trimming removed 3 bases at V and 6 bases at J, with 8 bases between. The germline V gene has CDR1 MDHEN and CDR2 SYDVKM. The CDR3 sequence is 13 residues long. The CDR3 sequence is CASSLVFYEKLFF. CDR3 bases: TGTGCCAGCAGTTTGGTTTTTTATGAAAAACTGTTTTTT.

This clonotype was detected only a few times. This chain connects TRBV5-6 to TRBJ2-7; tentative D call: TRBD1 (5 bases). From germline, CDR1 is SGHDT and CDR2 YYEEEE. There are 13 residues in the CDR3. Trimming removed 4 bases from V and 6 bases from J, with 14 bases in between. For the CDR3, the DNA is TGTGCCAGCAGCCTAAACCAGGGTTCCGAGCAGTACTTC. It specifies CASSLNQGSEQYF.